A single sample is the source of the 32 T cell receptor beta chains below, sequenced in a study of blood T cell repertoires in COVID-19. Repertoires were generated with immunoSEQ multiplex PCR, while TCRdb's copy carries only in-frame clones and drops some. The sample contains 110,000 to 150,000 clones, around 90% of which appear only once. The sample was peripheral blood. The receptors originated from a man aged 65 to 85 with acute or convalescent COVID-19.

The V call is TRBV15, the J call TRBJ1-4, with D tentatively TRBD1 (5 bases). The V end was cut by 3 bases, the J end by 8 bases, with 13 bases between. Germline V gene data show CDR1 as LNHNV and CDR2 as YYDKDF (reference sequence). The CDR3 is 14 residues long. DNA of the CDR3: TGTGCCACCAGCAGTGCAGGGATAGTCGAAAAACTGTTTTTT. Its protein is CATSSAGIVEKLFF.

The chain is built from TRBV28 and TRBJ1-5; D is perhaps TRBD1 (5 bases). Trimming took 5 bases from V and 0 from J, leaving 14 bases between them. Germline loops: CDR1 MDHEN, CDR2 SYDVKM. This CDR3 contains 16 residues. The CDR3, as DNA: TGTGCCAGCAGTCCTCCGGCAGGGTATAGCAATCAGCCCCAGCATTTT. Amino acid sequence: CASSPPAGYSNQPQHF.

The rearrangement links TRBV7-6 to TRBJ1-3; TRBD1 matches 8 bases. Germline trimming cut 3 bases from V and 0 bases from J; bases unmatched to any gene: 1. The CDR3 spans 15 residues. Germline assignment: CDR1 SGHVS and CDR2 FNYEAQ. CDR3 amino acids: CASSFGQGSGNTIYF. CDR3 sequence (DNA): TGTGCCAGCAGCTTCGGACAGGGCTCTGGAAACACCATATATTTT.

This clone was found once. The chain employs TRBV5-1 and TRBJ1-6; TRBD1 agrees at 7 bases. CDR1 and CDR2 from the germline V gene are SGHRS and YFSETQ. V lost 3 bases, J lost 4 bases, and 4 bases stayed unmatched. CDR3 length: 15 residues. CDR3 bases: TGCGCCAGCAGCTCCGGACAGGTTTATAATTCACCCCTCCACTTT. It codes for CASSSGQVYNSPLHF.

The DNA for the CDR3 is TGTGCCAGCAGACAGGGTACGAATTCACCCCTCCACTTT. Translated, it gives CASRQGTNSPLHF. V and J are TRBV2 and TRBJ1-6; the D gene is possibly TRBD1 (6 bases). The V end was cut by 6 bases, the J end by 7 bases, with 10 bases between. The CDR3 totals 13 residues. Germline V lookup: CDR1 SNHLY, CDR2 FYNNEI. Full variable domain (outside the CDR3, taken from reference TRBV2 and TRBJ1-6): EPEVTQTPSHQVTQMGQEVILRCVPISNHLYFYWYRQILGQKVEFLVSFYNNEISEKSEIFDDQFSVERPDGSNFTLKIRSTKLEDSAMYFCASRQGTNSPLHFGNGTRLTVT.

The V and J genes are TRBV5-1 and TRBJ1-6, with 8 bases lining up with TRBD1. The junction had 8 bases not matched to a gene; V was cut back by 4 bases and J by 5 bases. The CDR3 loop spans 16 amino acids. The germline V gene encodes CDR1 SGHRS and CDR2 YFSETQ. CDR3: CASSRVPQGDNSPLHF. CDR3 DNA: TGCGCCAGCAGCCGCGTGCCACAGGGGGATAATTCACCCCTCCACTTT. The entire variable domain, with the rest obtained from reference TRBV5-1 and TRBJ1-6, is as follows: KAGVTQTPRYLIKTRGQQVTLSCSPISGHRSVSWYQQTPGQGLQFLFEYFSETQRNKGNFPGRFSGRQFSNSRSEMNVSTLELGDSALYLCASSRVPQGDNSPLHFGNGTRLTVT.

The chain uses TRBV5-1 and TRBJ2-2, with D tentatively TRBD2 (5 bases). This CDR3 is 16 amino acids long. The V end lost 1 base, the J end lost 0 bases, and 10 bases lay between the germline ends. The germline V gene encodes CDR1 SGHRS and CDR2 YFSETQ. The CDR3 coding sequence is TGCGCCAGCAGCTTGCACCAGCGGACGAACACCGGGGAGCTGTTTTTT. Amino acid sequence: CASSLHQRTNTGELFF.

The genes are TRBV4-1 and TRBJ2-3, with 8 bases that match TRBD2. The CDR3 consists of 14 residues. V shed 4 bases, J shed 4 bases, and the junction held 4 bases outside the gene matches. Germline CDR1 MGHRA, CDR2 YSYEKL. This CDR3 is CASSPGGGPDTQYF. The CDR3 DNA is TGCGCCAGCAGCCCCGGGGGGGGGCCAGATACGCAGTATTTT.

The rearrangement uses TRBV19 and TRBJ2-7; possible D gene TRBD1, 6 bases. The CDR3 is 14 residues long. V lost 7 bases and J lost 6, with 19 bases in between. Per germline, CDR1 LNHDA and CDR2 SQIVND (reference sequence). In DNA, the CDR3 is TGTGCCAGTATCGGTGGCGACAGGCCGCCCGAGCAGTACTTC. Translated, it gives CASIGGDRPPEQYF.

V gene TRBV19 combines with J gene TRBJ1-4; perhaps TRBD1 as D (6 bases). Germline lookup yields CDR1 LNHDA and CDR2 SQIVND (reference sequence). The CDR3 sequence is 17 residues long. V was trimmed by 3 bases and J by 6 bases, leaving 20 bases between them. The CDR3 region is CASSIRSTGPGDEKLFF. The CDR3 nucleotides are TGTGCCAGTAGTATCCGCTCAACGGGACCAGGGGATGAAAAACTGTTTTTT.

CDR3 nucleotide sequence: TGTGCCAGCAGTACAGGGCATAATTCACCCCTCCACTTT. Translated, it gives CASSTGHNSPLHF. The rearrangement links TRBV27 to TRBJ1-6, with D possibly TRBD1 on 6 matching bases. V was clipped by 5 bases and J by 5 bases, with 7 bases between them. Germline CDR1 and CDR2: MNHEY and SMNVEV (reference sequence). This CDR3 spans 13 amino acids.

The CDR3 loop reads CASRSGNSGANVLTF. CDR3 DNA: TGTGCCAGCAGAAGCGGGAACTCTGGGGCCAACGTCCTGACTTTC. The chain uses TRBV7-2 and TRBJ2-6; 7 positions agree with TRBD2. Germline assignment: CDR1 SGHTA and CDR2 FQGNSA. The CDR3 has 15 residues. Unmatched junction bases numbered 2, after V lost 6 bases and J lost 0 bases. Supplemented by reference TRBV7-2 and TRBJ2-6, the full variable domain reads GAGVSQSPSNKVTEKGKDVELRCDPISGHTALYWYRQSLGQGLEFLIYFQGNSAPDKSGLPSDRFSAERTGGSVSTLTIQRTQQEDSAVYLCASRSGNSGANVLTFGAGSRLTVL.

The V gene is TRBV2, the J gene TRBJ1-1, with D possibly matching TRBD1 (6 bases). The V and J ends lost 11 bases and 5 bases respectively, with 18 bases between them. The CDR3 extends over 13 amino acids. Per the germline V gene, CDR1 is SNHLY and CDR2 is FYNNEI. CDR3 coding DNA: TGTGCCGGCGGGGGGGCTTTGGGGACTGAAGCTTTCTTT. This translates into CAGGGALGTEAFF. The complete variable domain, with remaining parts taken from reference TRBV2 and TRBJ1-1, reads EPEVTQTPSHQVTQMGQEVILRCVPISNHLYFYWYRQILGQKVEFLVSFYNNEISEKSEIFDDQFSVERPDGSNFTLKIRSTKLEDSAMYFCAGGGALGTEAFFGQGTRLTVV.

The chain recombines TRBV10-3 with TRBJ1-4, with 7 bases identical to TRBD1. CDR1 and CDR2 (germline): ENHRY, SYGVKD. The CDR3 contains 15 residues. V was pared by 3 bases and J by 8 bases, with 9 bases of the junction left unmatched. CDR3 bases: TGTGCCATCAGTGAAAGAGGAGGGGGCGGAGAAAAACTGTTTTTT. Encoded protein: CAISERGGGGEKLFF.

CDR3 DNA sequence: TGTGCCAGCAGCTTTACAGCGAACACTGAAGCTTTCTTT. Its translation: CASSFTANTEAFF. This chain links TRBV7-9 with TRBJ1-1; D is unresolved. Trimming took 3 bases from V and 1 from J, leaving 6 bases between them. This CDR3 spans 13 amino acids. Germline V gene lookup returns CDR1 SEHNR and CDR2 FQNEAQ (reference sequence).

The chain carries TRBV6-2 or TRBV6-3 and TRBJ2-5; possible D gene TRBD2, 5 bases. Per germline, CDR1 MNHEY and CDR2 SVGEGT. The CDR3 totals 15 residues. V lost 5 bases and J 7 bases, leaving 20 bases between the germline ends. CDR3 residues: CASSGRLAGDWTQYF. CDR3 DNA: TGTGCCAGCAGTGGGCGGCTAGCCGGAGATTGGACCCAGTACTTC.

This chain joins TRBV10-2 and TRBJ2-5; weak D call: TRBD2 (5 bases). CDR3 length equals 14 residues. Per germline, CDR1 WSHSY and CDR2 SAAADI. V lost 4 bases, J lost 2 bases, and 11 bases lay in between. CDR3: CASSGVTGQETQYF. In DNA form, the CDR3 reads TGCGCCAGCAGTGGGGTAACGGGGCAAGAGACCCAGTACTTC.

The CDR3 spells CASSLYPGQGRKNEQYF. The CDR3 nucleotides are TGTGCCAGCAGTTTATATCCGGGACAGGGACGAAAGAACGAGCAGTACTTC. The genes are TRBV27 and TRBJ2-7, with 9 bases matching TRBD1. Germline CDR1 reads MNHEY; CDR2 reads SMNVEV (reference sequence). This CDR3 is built from 17 residues. With V trimmed by 1 base and J by 5 bases, 12 bases remained unmatched.

The rearrangement joins TRBV18 to TRBJ1-2; D ambiguous. CDR1 KGHSH and CDR2 LQKENI come from the germline V gene. V was trimmed by 0 bases and J by 6 bases, leaving 14 bases between them. The CDR3 spans 15 residues. The CDR3 here is CASSPPGTAGHGYTF. The CDR3 nucleotides read TGTGCCAGCTCACCACCGGGAACGGCGGGTCATGGCTACACCTTC.

This chain links TRBV19 with TRBJ2-5, with 9 bases fitting TRBD1. The CDR3 covers 15 residues. In germline, CDR1 is LNHDA, CDR2 SQIVND (reference sequence). V lost 3 bases and J lost 0; bases outside the gene matches: 2. The DNA of the CDR3 is TGTGCCAGTAGTATGGGGGACAGGGACCAAGAGACCCAGTACTTC. Its protein product is CASSMGDRDQETQYF.

This chain joins TRBV5-1 and TRBJ1-2, with 9 bases fitting TRBD1. V trimming: 4 bases; J trimming: 6 bases; junction bases outside the gene matches: 10. CDR3 length equals 15 residues. Germline V gene sequence: CDR1 SGHRS, CDR2 YFSETQ. In DNA form, the CDR3 reads TGCGCCAGCAGCGCGCCGGGACAGGGACTCGATGGCTACACCTTC. Protein sequence: CASSAPGQGLDGYTF.

Only a few counts were recorded for this clone. The chain employs TRBV5-6 and TRBJ1-2; TRBD1 agrees at 8 bases. The CDR3 runs to 15 residues. The V gene's germline CDR1 is SGHDT and CDR2 YYEEEE. With V trimmed by 2 bases and J by 5 bases, 8 bases remained unmatched. The CDR3 here is CASSFSQGARYGYTF. The CDR3 region has the DNA TGTGCCAGCAGCTTTTCCCAGGGGGCGCGGTATGGCTACACCTTC. Using reference TRBV5-6 and TRBJ1-2 for the parts outside the CDR3, the full variable domain is DAGVTQSPTHLIKTRGQQVTLRCSPKSGHDTVSWYQQALGQGPQFIFQYYEEEERQRGNFPDRFSGHQFPNYSSELNVNALLLGDSALYLCASSFSQGARYGYTFGSGTRLTVV.

This clone was picked up one time. The chain combines TRBV3-1 (or the pseudogene TRBV3-2) with TRBJ2-7; D gene unclear. The V gene lost 0 bases and the J gene lost 4 bases, with 7 bases spanning the gap. Germline CDR1 reads LGHDT; CDR2 reads YNNKEL (reference sequence). The CDR3 has 13 residues. CDR3 DNA: TGTGCCAGCAGCCAAGAACAGATATACGAGCAGTACTTC. Protein product: CASSQEQIYEQYF.

The chain links TRBV4-1 to TRBJ2-7; perhaps TRBD1 as D (5 bases). V lost 1 base and J 0 bases, leaving 10 bases between the germline ends. The CDR3 contains 15 residues. Germline V gene sequence: CDR1 MGHRA, CDR2 YSYEKL. CDR3 loop: CASSQVLTDSYEQYF. The CDR3 DNA sequence: TGCGCCAGCAGCCAAGTCTTGACAGACTCCTACGAGCAGTACTTC.

The chain has TRBV18 and TRBJ1-5, with D perhaps matching TRBD1 (5 bases). Trimming left V 2 bases short and J 5 bases short, with 16 bases between. The CDR3 consists of 16 residues. CDR1 KGHSH and CDR2 LQKENI come from the germline V gene. The CDR3 bases are TGTGCCAGCTCACCAAGGGGCAGGGTTGAGGATCAGCCCCAGCATTTT. Amino acid sequence: CASSPRGRVEDQPQHF. Supplemented by reference TRBV18 and TRBJ1-5, the full variable domain reads NAGVMQNPRHLVRRRGQEARLRCSPMKGHSHVYWYRQLPEEGLKFMVYLQKENIIDESGMPKERFSAEFPKEGPSILRIQQVVRGDSAAYFCASSPRGRVEDQPQHFGDGTRLSIL.

The J gene is TRBJ2-5, the V gene TRBV2, with D perhaps TRBD2 (6 bases). Germline V gene data show CDR1 as SNHLY and CDR2 as FYNNEI. This CDR3 contains 12 residues. Between the trimmed V and J ends, which lost 4 bases and 5 bases, there was a span of 8 bases. The CDR3 reads CASSGGTETQYF. CDR3 nucleotide sequence: TGTGCCAGCAGTGGGGGGACTGAGACCCAGTACTTC. The entire variable domain, with the rest obtained from reference TRBV2 and TRBJ2-5, is as follows: EPEVTQTPSHQVTQMGQEVILRCVPISNHLYFYWYRQILGQKVEFLVSFYNNEISEKSEIFDDQFSVERPDGSNFTLKIRSTKLEDSAMYFCASSGGTETQYFGPGTRLLVL.

The genes are TRBV5-1 and TRBJ2-3, with a tentative D call TRBD2 (6 bases). Trimming stripped 4 bases from V and 0 bases from J, with 15 bases between. This CDR3 region has 16 residues. The V gene's germline CDR1 is SGHRS and CDR2 YFSETQ. The CDR3, as DNA: TGCGCCAGCAGCGGGGGAGCGGGTACTAGCACAGATACGCAGTATTTT. This codes for CASSGGAGTSTDTQYF.

The DNA of the CDR3 is TGTGCCAGCAGGGACCGGGACGGCCTCGACAGGTCCTACGAGCAGTACTTC. Protein: CASRDRDGLDRSYEQYF. This chain links TRBV28 with TRBJ2-7; possibly TRBD1 for D (6 bases). The germline gives CDR1 MDHEN, CDR2 SYDVKM. V was shortened by 6 bases and J by 1 base, with 22 bases between the two germline ends. The CDR3 is 17 amino acids.

The V gene is TRBV5-6, the J gene TRBJ2-1; a possible D gene is TRBD1 (6 bases). V shed 5 bases and J shed 7 bases, with 13 bases lying between them. The CDR3 consists of 13 residues. Per germline, CDR1 SGHDT and CDR2 YYEEEE. This CDR3 reads CASSLPQGNEQFF. In DNA, the CDR3 is TGTGCCAGCAGTTTGCCACAGGGAAATGAGCAGTTCTTC. The variable domain in full, completed from reference TRBV5-6 and TRBJ2-1, reads DAGVTQSPTHLIKTRGQQVTLRCSPKSGHDTVSWYQQALGQGPQFIFQYYEEEERQRGNFPDRFSGHQFPNYSSELNVNALLLGDSALYLCASSLPQGNEQFFGPGTRLTVL.

This chain links TRBV6-6 with TRBJ1-2, with D hard to call. The ends were cut back, 6 bases at V and 4 bases at J, with 12 bases in the middle. Germline CDR1 is MNHNY and CDR2 is SVGAGI (reference sequence). The length of the CDR3 is 13 residues. CDR3 amino acids: CASSSWPSYGYTF. In DNA, the CDR3 is TGTGCCAGCAGCTCCTGGCCCTCCTATGGCTACACCTTC.

The rearrangement joins TRBV19 to TRBJ1-1, with 8 nucleotides matching TRBD1. This CDR3 has 14 amino acids. Germline V gives CDR1 LNHDA, CDR2 SQIVND (reference sequence). The J segment lost 3 bases and the V segment lost 4 bases, leaving 4 bases of the junction unmatched. CDR3 residues: CASSTQGAYTEAFF. CDR3 bases: TGTGCCAGTAGTACTCAGGGGGCTTACACTGAAGCTTTCTTT.

The chain recombines TRBV7-9 with TRBJ2-7, with D possibly matching TRBD2 (6 bases). V was shortened by 4 bases and J by 6 bases, with 16 bases between the two germline ends. In germline, CDR1 is SEHNR, CDR2 FQNEAQ (reference sequence). The CDR3 consists of 14 residues. The CDR3 loop is CASSSYPGLSEQYF. CDR3 DNA sequence: TGTGCCAGCAGCTCATATCCGGGACTTTCCGAGCAGTACTTC.